The following is a T cell receptor (beta chain) sequence with its context. Only in-frame clones appear in the TCRdb table, and some are missing; sequencing was by immunoSEQ multiplex PCR. Of about 68,000 clones listed, approximately 90% are singletons. This sample stems from a study of T cell changes during pregnancy in multiple sclerosis. Germline V CDR1 and CDR2: SGHTA, FQGNSA. The CDR3 runs 14 residues. J lost 2 bases, V lost 1 base, and 1 base had no gene match. The V gene is TRBV7-2, the J gene TRBJ1-2, with 7 nucleotides matching TRBD1. Sequenced material: peripheral blood, taken in the third trimester of pregnancy. The TCR sequence derives from a female donor with multiple sclerosis, enrolled in a pregnancy study. The CDR3 region has the DNA TGTGCCAGCAGCTTAGAGACAGGGAACTATGGCTACACCTTC. Translation gives CASSLETGNYGYTF.